The next 10 T cell receptor beta chains were all read from a single sample in a study of T cell changes during pregnancy in multiple sclerosis. Repertoires were generated with immunoSEQ multiplex PCR, while TCRdb's copy carries only in-frame clones and drops some. This sample has over 85,000 clones, with 85% to 95% found just once. The source was peripheral blood, collected in the first trimester of pregnancy. Every receptor here comes from a female donor in good health, enrolled as a control in a pregnancy study.

Details on this clone: This same CDR3 is encoded by further DNA sequences in the sample. The chain is built from TRBV18 and TRBJ1-5; 11 bases are a match to TRBD1. The CDR3 is 14 amino acids. In germline, CDR1 is KGHSH, CDR2 LQKENI. Trimming took 3 bases from V and 7 from J; bases not matched to a gene: 2. The CDR3 DNA is TGTGCCAGCTCACCGGGACAGGGGGACCAGCCCCAGCATTTT. It codes for CASSPGQGDQPQHF.

V is TRBV20-1 and J is TRBJ2-5; D is perhaps TRBD1 (6 bases). Trimming took 6 bases from V and 4 from J, leaving 9 bases between them. The germline V gene encodes CDR1 DFQATT and CDR2 SNEGSKA (reference sequence). The CDR3 has 11 amino acids. The CDR3: CSARGIETQYF. In DNA form, the CDR3 reads TGCAGTGCCAGGGGCATAGAGACCCAGTACTTC.

The chain links TRBV7-2 to TRBJ1-2; a possible D gene is TRBD1 (5 bases). CDR3 length equals 15 residues. Trimming left V 1 base short and J 0 bases short, with 9 bases between. CDR1 is SGHTA, CDR2 FQGNSA, per germline. The CDR3 loop is CASSLGQPTNYGYTF. Written as DNA, the CDR3 is TGTGCCAGCAGCTTAGGACAGCCTACTAACTATGGCTACACCTTC.

The chain links TRBV6-1 to TRBJ1-3; a possible D gene is TRBD1 (6 bases). Germline CDR1 is MNHNS and CDR2 is SASEGT. Trimming stripped 5 bases from V and 4 bases from J, with 15 bases between. The CDR3 has 15 amino acids. The CDR3 DNA is TGTGCCAGCAGTCTCTTTCACAGGGTGGGAAACACCATATATTTT. This encodes CASSLFHRVGNTIYF.

This chain links TRBV11-2 with TRBJ1-1, with 8 bases fitting TRBD1. V lost 5 bases to trimming and J lost 1 base; unmatched junction nucleotides: 6. Looked up from germline, CDR1 is SGHAT and CDR2 is FQNNGV. This CDR3 has 15 residues. CDR3 in DNA: TGTGCCAGCAGCCGGGGACAGGAACGGAACACTGAAGCTTTCTTT. Its translation: CASSRGQERNTEAFF.

This chain connects TRBV18 to TRBJ1-5, with 10 bases aligning to TRBD1. The J segment lost 8 bases and the V segment lost 3 bases, leaving 7 bases of the junction unmatched. The CDR3 consists of 15 residues. CDR1 and CDR2 from the germline V gene are KGHSH and LQKENI. This CDR3 reads CASSPMGQGYEPQHF. The DNA for the CDR3 is TGTGCCAGCTCACCTATGGGACAGGGGTATGAGCCCCAGCATTTT. The full variable domain, its missing parts supplied by reference TRBV18 and TRBJ1-5, is NAGVMQNPRHLVRRRGQEARLRCSPMKGHSHVYWYRQLPEEGLKFMVYLQKENIIDESGMPKERFSAEFPKEGPSILRIQQVVRGDSAAYFCASSPMGQGYEPQHFGDGTRLSIL.

CDR3 amino acids: CASSPVGAQGYNEQFF. The CDR3 nucleotides are TGTGCCAGCAGCCCTGTGGGGGCCCAAGGGTACAATGAGCAGTTCTTC. The V gene is TRBV28, the J gene TRBJ2-1, with D possibly being TRBD1 (6 bases). The CDR3 has 16 amino acids. V was shortened by 6 bases and J by 4 bases, with 19 bases between the two germline ends. Germline V gives CDR1 MDHEN, CDR2 SYDVKM.

V and J are TRBV11-2 and TRBJ2-3, with D uncertain. Germline V gives CDR1 SGHAT, CDR2 FQNNGV. This CDR3 is 12 amino acids long. V lost 5 bases and J 5 bases, leaving 8 bases between the germline ends. CDR3 loop: CASSPREDTQYF. Here the CDR3 DNA reads TGTGCCAGCAGCCCCCGCGAAGATACGCAGTATTTT.

V gene TRBV12-5 combines with J gene TRBJ2-3, with TRBD2 matching over 8 bases. The CDR3 spans 15 residues. Unmatched junction bases numbered 9, after V lost 5 bases and J lost 5 bases. The germline V gene has CDR1 LGHNT and CDR2 FRNRAP. The CDR3 spells CASGAGLEARDTQYF. For the CDR3, the DNA is TGTGCTAGTGGTGCGGGACTAGAAGCCAGAGATACGCAGTATTTT.

This chain links TRBV9 with TRBJ1-2, with D maybe TRBD1 (5 bases). With 2 bases removed from V and 0 bases from J, the gap between germline ends came to 11 bases. This CDR3 contains 15 residues. CDR1 and CDR2 (germline): SGDLS, YYNGEE. The CDR3 is CASSVGTSANYGYTF. For the CDR3, the DNA is TGTGCCAGCAGCGTTGGGACTTCGGCTAACTATGGCTACACCTTC.